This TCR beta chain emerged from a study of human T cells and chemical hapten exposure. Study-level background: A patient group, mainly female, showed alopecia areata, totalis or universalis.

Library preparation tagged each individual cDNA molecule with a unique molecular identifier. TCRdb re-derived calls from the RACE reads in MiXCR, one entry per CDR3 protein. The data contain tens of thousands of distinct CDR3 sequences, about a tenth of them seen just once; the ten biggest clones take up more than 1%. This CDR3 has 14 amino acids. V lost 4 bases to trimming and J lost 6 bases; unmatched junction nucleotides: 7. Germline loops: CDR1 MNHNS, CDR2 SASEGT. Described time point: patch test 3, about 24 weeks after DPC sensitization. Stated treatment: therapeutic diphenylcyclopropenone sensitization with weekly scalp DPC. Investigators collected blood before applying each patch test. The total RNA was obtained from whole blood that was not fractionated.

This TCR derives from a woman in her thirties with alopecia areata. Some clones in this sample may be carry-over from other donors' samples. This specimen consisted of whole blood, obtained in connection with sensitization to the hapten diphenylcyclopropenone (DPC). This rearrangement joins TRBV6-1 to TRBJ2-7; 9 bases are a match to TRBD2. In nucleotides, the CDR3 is TGTGCCAGCAGTGTCAGCGGGAGGTTGTCCGAGCAGTACTTC. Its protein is CASSVSGRLSEQYF.